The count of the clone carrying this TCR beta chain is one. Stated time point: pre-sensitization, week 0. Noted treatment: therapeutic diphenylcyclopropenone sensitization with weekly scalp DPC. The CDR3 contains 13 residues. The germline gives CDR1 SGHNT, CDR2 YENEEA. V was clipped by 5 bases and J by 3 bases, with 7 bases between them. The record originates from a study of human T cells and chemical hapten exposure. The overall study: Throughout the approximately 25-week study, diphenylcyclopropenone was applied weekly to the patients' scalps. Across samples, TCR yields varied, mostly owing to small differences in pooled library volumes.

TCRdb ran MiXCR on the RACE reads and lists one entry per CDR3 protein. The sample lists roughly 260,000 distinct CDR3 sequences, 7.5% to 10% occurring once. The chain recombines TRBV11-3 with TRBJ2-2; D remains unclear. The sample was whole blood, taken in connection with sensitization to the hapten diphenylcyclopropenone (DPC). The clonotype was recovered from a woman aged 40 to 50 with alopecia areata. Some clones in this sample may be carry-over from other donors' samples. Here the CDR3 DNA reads TGTGCCAGCAGCCCCATTTACACCGGGGAGCTGTTTTTT. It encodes CASSPIYTGELFF. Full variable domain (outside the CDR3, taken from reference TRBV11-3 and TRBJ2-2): EAGVVQSPRYKIIEKKQPVAFWCNPISGHNTLYWYLQNLGQGPELLIRYENEEAVDDSQLPKDRFSAERLKGVDSTLKIQPAELGDSAVYLCASSPIYTGELFFGEGSRLTVL.